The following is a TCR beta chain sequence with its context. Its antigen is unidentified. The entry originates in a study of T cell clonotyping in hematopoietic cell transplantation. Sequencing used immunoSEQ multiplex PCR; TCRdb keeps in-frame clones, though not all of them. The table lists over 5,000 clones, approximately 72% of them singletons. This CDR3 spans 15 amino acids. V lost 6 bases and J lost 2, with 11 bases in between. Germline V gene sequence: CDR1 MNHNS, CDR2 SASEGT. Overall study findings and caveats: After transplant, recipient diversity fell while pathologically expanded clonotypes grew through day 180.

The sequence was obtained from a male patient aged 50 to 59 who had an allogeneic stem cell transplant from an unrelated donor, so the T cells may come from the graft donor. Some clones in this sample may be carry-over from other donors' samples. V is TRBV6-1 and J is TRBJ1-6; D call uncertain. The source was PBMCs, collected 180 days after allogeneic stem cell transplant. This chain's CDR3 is CASRLGRTYNSPLHF. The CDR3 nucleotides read TGTGCCAGCAGACTCGGACGGACCTATAATTCACCCCTCCACTTT.